This TCR beta chain derives from a study of Graves' ophthalmopathy and Graves' hyperthyroidism. This clonotype was observed many times. Germline V gene lookup returns CDR1 SNHLY and CDR2 FYNNEI. Trimming removed 7 bases from V and 7 bases from J; junction bases left unmatched: 9. This CDR3 has 14 residues. Reliance was placed on clinical symptoms, serum thyroxine, TRAb, thyroid ultrasound and orbital computed tomography for diagnosis. TCR beta CDR3 regions were amplified from RNA transcripts. The library came from an HTBI-primed first-round RT-PCR and a second-round multiplex PCR. One entry per CDR3 protein, called by TCRdb with MiXCR from the multiplex PCR reads. Counted here are 580,000 or so distinct CDR3 sequences, roughly 39% occurring once; the ten biggest clones make up around 4.6%.

Sequenced input: peripheral blood or thyroid tissue (not recorded which). The J gene is TRBJ1-2, the V gene TRBV2, with 10 bases identical to TRBD1. The TCR comes from an adult man with Graves' hyperthyroidism. The CDR3 DNA sequence: TGTGCCAGCAATGCGGGACAGGGGATGTTTGGCTACACCTTC. Protein sequence: CASNAGQGMFGYTF.